This is a list of T cell receptor beta chains from one sample in a study of blood T cell repertoires in COVID-19. Profiling relied on immunoSEQ multiplex PCR, and the TCRdb table lists in-frame clones only, not all of them. This sample has about 63,000 clones, with around 80% found just once. The source material was peripheral blood. The receptors come from a human donor in a cohort sampled during active COVID-19. Each CDR3 is given with its conserved first and last residue. D genes are given only for firm matches. Clone size is given for some rows only: seen once, a few or many times, or a class if the clone is expanded.

d_gene: TRBD2
len: 16
abundance: once
v_gene: TRBV25-1
j_gene: TRBJ2-7
CDR3nt: TGTGCCAGCAGTGTTGGGGGGGGAGGGAATGGCTACGAGCAGTACTTC
CDR3aa: CASSVGGGGNGYEQYF

d_gene: NA
len: 16
abundance: NA
v_gene: TRBV21-1
j_gene: TRBJ1-5
CDR3nt: TGTGCCAGCAGCAAAGTTTGGCAGATTAGCAATCAGCCCCAGCATTTT
CDR3aa: CASSKVWQISNQPQHF

d_gene: NA
len: 14
abundance: NA
v_gene: TRBV28
j_gene: TRBJ1-1
CDR3nt: TGTGCCAGCGAGGACCCGGGGGTTGGGACTGAAGCTTTCTTT
CDR3aa: CASEDPGVGTEAFF

d_gene: NA
len: 13
abundance: NA
v_gene: TRBV3-1/TRBV3-2
j_gene: TRBJ2-7
CDR3nt: TGTGCCAGCAGCCAGGCGAGGGCGGGGGAGCAGTACTTC
CDR3aa: CASSQARAGEQYF

d_gene: NA
len: 15
abundance: NA
v_gene: TRBV11-2
j_gene: TRBJ2-1
CDR3nt: TGTGCCAGCAGCTTACTCCTAGCCTCCTACAATGAGCAGTTCTTC
CDR3aa: CASSLLLASYNEQFF

d_gene: TRBD2
len: 13
abundance: few
v_gene: TRBV3-1/TRBV3-2
j_gene: TRBJ2-7
CDR3nt: TGTGCCAGCAGTCCCTCTTTAGCGGGAAGGCGGTACTTC
CDR3aa: CASSPSLAGRRYF

d_gene: NA
len: 16
abundance: NA
v_gene: TRBV3-1/TRBV3-2
j_gene: TRBJ1-2
CDR3nt: TGTGCCAGCAGCCAAGATCAGACGCCCGAGGGCTATGGCTACACCTTC
CDR3aa: CASSQDQTPEGYGYTF

d_gene: TRBD1
len: 13
abundance: NA
v_gene: TRBV5-1
j_gene: TRBJ1-2
CDR3nt: TGCGCCAGCAGCCCTGGACAGGGGTTTGGCTACACCTTC
CDR3aa: CASSPGQGFGYTF

d_gene: TRBD2
len: 18
abundance: NA
v_gene: TRBV28
j_gene: TRBJ2-1
CDR3nt: TGTGCCAGCAGTTTGGGGGATAGCGGGAGGACCTCCTACAATGAGCAGTTCTTC
CDR3aa: CASSLGDSGRTSYNEQFF

d_gene: NA
len: 14
abundance: NA
v_gene: TRBV29-1
j_gene: TRBJ2-5
CDR3nt: TGCAGCGTTGCGGCAGGAACCTTCCAAGAGACCCAGTACTTC
CDR3aa: CSVAAGTFQETQYF

d_gene: NA
len: 16
abundance: NA
v_gene: TRBV11-2
j_gene: TRBJ2-6
CDR3nt: TGTGCCAGCAGCTTTGGCGGTGGGTCTGGGGCCAACGTCCTGACTTTC
CDR3aa: CASSFGGGSGANVLTF

d_gene: TRBD2
len: 15
abundance: NA
v_gene: TRBV3-1/TRBV3-2
j_gene: TRBJ2-1
CDR3nt: TGTGCCAGCAGCCAAGGACTAGCGGGATACGAGCATTGGTTCTTC
CDR3aa: CASSQGLAGYEHWFF

d_gene: NA
len: 12
abundance: NA
v_gene: TRBV18
j_gene: TRBJ1-1
CDR3nt: TGTGCCAGCCACGCCGAGGGCACTGAAGCTTTCTTT
CDR3aa: CASHAEGTEAFF

d_gene: TRBD2
len: 14
abundance: NA
v_gene: TRBV7-2
j_gene: TRBJ2-7
CDR3nt: TGTGCCAGCAGCTTGGCTAGCGGGCGTTACGAGCAGTACTTC
CDR3aa: CASSLASGRYEQYF

d_gene: NA
len: 17
abundance: once
v_gene: TRBV3-1/TRBV3-2
j_gene: TRBJ1-5
CDR3nt: TGTGCCAGCAGCGCCGGGAGTCCCATTTGGCATCATCAGCCCCAGCATTTT
CDR3aa: CASSAGSPIWHHQPQHF

d_gene: NA
len: 13
abundance: NA
v_gene: TRBV7-9
j_gene: TRBJ2-3
CDR3nt: TGTGCCAGCAGCAACGGACTCCCAGATACGCAGTATTTT
CDR3aa: CASSNGLPDTQYF

d_gene: TRBD2
len: 17
abundance: few
v_gene: TRBV5-6
j_gene: TRBJ2-2
CDR3nt: TGTGCCAGCAGCTTCTGGGGGCTAGCGGGAGAATCCGGGGAGCTGTTTTTT
CDR3aa: CASSFWGLAGESGELFF

d_gene: NA
len: 14
abundance: NA
v_gene: TRBV27
j_gene: TRBJ2-7
CDR3nt: TGTGCCAGCAGTTCGGCTCAGCCCGGGGGCGAGCAGTACTTC
CDR3aa: CASSSAQPGGEQYF

d_gene: NA
len: 18
abundance: once
v_gene: TRBV5-6
j_gene: TRBJ2-3
CDR3nt: TGTGCCAGCAGCGAGCTAGGTGTGGGAGCTCTGGGCACAGATACGCAGTATTTT
CDR3aa: CASSELGVGALGTDTQYF

d_gene: NA
len: 14
abundance: NA
v_gene: TRBV7-2
j_gene: TRBJ2-7
CDR3nt: TGTGCCAGCAGCTTAGTGGCAGCGCCCTACGAGCAGTACTTC
CDR3aa: CASSLVAAPYEQYF

d_gene: NA
len: 15
abundance: once
v_gene: TRBV11-3
j_gene: TRBJ2-7
CDR3nt: TGTGCCAGCAGCTTAGAGGGAGCGACACTCGAAAAGCAGTACTTC
CDR3aa: CASSLEGATLEKQYF

d_gene: NA
len: 14
abundance: few
v_gene: TRBV7-3
j_gene: TRBJ1-2
CDR3nt: TGTGCCAGCAGCCCTGGACAGTCGCTCTATGGCTACACCTTC
CDR3aa: CASSPGQSLYGYTF

d_gene: NA
len: 12
abundance: NA
v_gene: TRBV20-1
j_gene: TRBJ2-7
CDR3nt: TGCAGTGCTAGTCAGCGGGCACAGCCGCAGTACTTC
CDR3aa: CSASQRAQPQYF

d_gene: TRBD2
len: 15
abundance: NA
v_gene: TRBV11-3
j_gene: TRBJ2-1
CDR3nt: TGTGCCAGCAGCTTAGCTCGGGGGGGCTACAATGAGCAGTTCTTC
CDR3aa: CASSLARGGYNEQFF

d_gene: NA
len: 14
abundance: few
v_gene: TRBV6-2/TRBV6-3
j_gene: TRBJ2-1
CDR3nt: TGTGCCAGCAGTTACTCCCGCTGGGCTGACGAGCAGTTCTTC
CDR3aa: CASSYSRWADEQFF

d_gene: NA
len: 13
abundance: NA
v_gene: TRBV19
j_gene: TRBJ2-7
CDR3nt: TGTGCCAGTAGTAGGGGCAGATCCTACGAGCAGTACTTC
CDR3aa: CASSRGRSYEQYF

d_gene: TRBD1
len: 15
abundance: once
v_gene: TRBV6-5
j_gene: TRBJ1-3
CDR3nt: TGTGCCAGCACTCACAGGGGGAGGTCTGGAAACACCATATATTTT
CDR3aa: CASTHRGRSGNTIYF